A selection of T cell receptor beta chains follows, all from one sample in a study of T cell changes during pregnancy in multiple sclerosis. Profiled with immunoSEQ multiplex PCR; TCRdb holds only in-frame clones, not every one. Among 120,000 or so clones listed, 80% to 95% were seen once. Material: peripheral blood, obtained before pregnancy. These receptors came from a female donor with multiple sclerosis, enrolled in a pregnancy study. The CDR3 runs from the conserved cysteine through the conserved F or W. The D gene is left open where the match is weak. Size tells how often a clone was seen (once, few, many) or the class of an expanded clone, and some rows leave it out.

J gene	V gene	D gene	clone size	CDR3 DNA	CDR3 protein
TRBJ2-1	TRBV18	TRBD2	.	TGTGCCAGCTCATCCTCTAGCGGAGGCTCCTACAATGAGCAGTTCTTC	CASSSSSGGSYNEQFF
TRBJ1-2	TRBV2	.	.	TGTGCCAGCAGTGAAGCGGTAGGGAGGCTGAATGGCTACACCTTC	CASSEAVGRLNGYTF
TRBJ1-1	TRBV5-4	.	.	TGTGCCAGCAGCTTGACAGGGTTGAACACTGAAGCTTTCTTT	CASSLTGLNTEAFF
TRBJ2-7	TRBV5-4	TRBD2	.	TGTGCCAGCAGCTTGGGTAGCGGGAGAGGTTCCTACGAGCAGTACTTC	CASSLGSGRGSYEQYF
TRBJ2-2	TRBV10-3	TRBD2	.	TGTGCCATCAGTGCGGGGAGCGGGAGTAACACCGGGGAGCTGTTTTTT	CAISAGSGSNTGELFF
TRBJ1-2	TRBV11-3	TRBD1	.	TGTGCCAGCAGCCGCGAGACAGGGAAGCGGGGCTACACCTTC	CASSRETGKRGYTF
TRBJ1-1	TRBV19	.	.	TGTGCCAGTAGGATTACCGGACTTGGTAACACTGAAGCTTTCTTT	CASRITGLGNTEAFF
TRBJ1-3	TRBV6-4	.	.	TGTGCCAGCAGTGACACAACAGCTCCTTCTGGAAACACCATATATTTT	CASSDTTAPSGNTIYF
TRBJ1-2	TRBV30	.	.	TGTGCCTGGACTCTAGCTAACTATGGCTACACCTTC	CAWTLANYGYTF
TRBJ1-5	TRBV7-9	.	.	TGTGCCAGCAGCCACGACAGTAATCAGCCCCAGCATTTT	CASSHDSNQPQHF
TRBJ1-2	TRBV6-5	TRBD1	.	TGTGCCAGCAGTTTGGGGACAGGGGGCGGCTACACCTTC	CASSLGTGGGYTF
TRBJ1-2	TRBV28	TRBD1	.	TGTGCCAGCAAACCGACAGGGGGCGGTAACTATGGCTACACCTTC	CASKPTGGGNYGYTF
TRBJ2-7	TRBV13	TRBD1	.	TGTGCCAGCAGCTTACGGGACAGCTCCTACGAGCAGTACTTC	CASSLRDSSYEQYF
TRBJ2-7	TRBV11-2	TRBD2	.	TGTGCCAGCAGCTTAGGTCCAGCGGGGGATTACGAGCAGTACTTC	CASSLGPAGDYEQYF
TRBJ2-7	TRBV11-1	TRBD1	.	TGTGCCAGCAGCCTGACAGGGGGCGGCGAGCAGTACTTC	CASSLTGGGEQYF
TRBJ1-5	TRBV28	.	.	TGTGCCAGCAGTTTGGGGGGGGATCAGCCCCAGCATTTT	CASSLGGDQPQHF
TRBJ1-3	TRBV2	.	.	TGTGCCAGCAAAAACAGGGTCTCTGGAAACACCATATATTTT	CASKNRVSGNTIYF
TRBJ2-7	TRBV11-2	.	.	TGTGCCAGCAGCTTAGTCAGGGACTACGAGCAGTACTTC	CASSLVRDYEQYF
TRBJ1-4	TRBV9	.	.	TGTGCCAGCAGCCCCGGGGGAAGGGCGTGGGCTGAAAAACTGTTTTTT	CASSPGGRAWAEKLFF
TRBJ1-1	TRBV9	TRBD1	.	TGTGCCAGCAGCGACAAGCCAGGGGGCGGAGTATCGAACACTGAAGCTTTCTTT	CASSDKPGGGVSNTEAFF
TRBJ1-3	TRBV6-6	.	.	TGTGCCAGCACCCTAATGGGGGCGGCAAACACCATATATTTT	CASTLMGAANTIYF
TRBJ1-6	TRBV9	TRBD1	.	TGTGCCAGCAGCGCTTACGCCGGGACAGGGAATTCACCCCTCCACTTT	CASSAYAGTGNSPLHF
TRBJ2-7	TRBV7-9	TRBD2	.	TGTGCCAGCAGCTTAGCGGCACTAGCGGCCAACGAGCAGTACTTC	CASSLAALAANEQYF
TRBJ1-4	TRBV5-1	TRBD1	.	TGCGCCAGCAGCTCAACAGGGGGTGGAGAAAAACTGTTTTTT	CASSSTGGGEKLFF
TRBJ2-1	TRBV6-5	TRBD2	once	TGTGCCAGCAGTCGCACTAGCGGGTCCTACAATGAGCAGTTCTTC	CASSRTSGSYNEQFF
TRBJ2-2	TRBV19	TRBD1	.	TGTGCCAGTAGGTCTTCGACAGGGCGGACGAACACCGGGGAGCTGTTTTTT	CASRSSTGRTNTGELFF
TRBJ2-1	TRBV9	TRBD2	.	TGTGCCAGCAGCCTGGGACTAGCAAGAGACAATGAGCAGTTCTTC	CASSLGLARDNEQFF